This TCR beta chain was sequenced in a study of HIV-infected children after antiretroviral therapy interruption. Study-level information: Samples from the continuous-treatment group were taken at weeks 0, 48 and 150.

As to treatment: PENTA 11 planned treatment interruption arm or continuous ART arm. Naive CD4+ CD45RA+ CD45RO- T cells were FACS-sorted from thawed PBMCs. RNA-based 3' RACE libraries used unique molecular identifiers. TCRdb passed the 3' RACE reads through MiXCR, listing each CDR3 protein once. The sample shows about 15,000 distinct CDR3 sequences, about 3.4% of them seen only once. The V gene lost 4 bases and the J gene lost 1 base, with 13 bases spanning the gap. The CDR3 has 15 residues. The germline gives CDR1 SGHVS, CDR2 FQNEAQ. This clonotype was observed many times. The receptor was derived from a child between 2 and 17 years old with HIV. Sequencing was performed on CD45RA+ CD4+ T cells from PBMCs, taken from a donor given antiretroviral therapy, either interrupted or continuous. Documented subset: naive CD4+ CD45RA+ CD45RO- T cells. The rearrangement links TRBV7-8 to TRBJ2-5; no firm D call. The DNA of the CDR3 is TGTGCCAGCAGCTCCCGTCGGCAGACCCAAGAGACCCAGTACTTC. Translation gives CASSSRRQTQETQYF.